This TCR beta chain originates from a study of T-cell memory formation after mild COVID-19 (dated by TCRdb to about 2021). General notes on the study: Most TCR sequence clusters were specific to one of the two donors. Longitudinal TCRalpha and TCRbeta repertoire sequencing tracked T-cell clones expanding and contracting after mild COVID-19 in a couple of donors. Two young, previously healthy adult volunteers, one female and one male, were included in the cohort.

The instrument was an Illumina NovaSeq 6000. cDNA libraries for TCRalpha and TCRbeta were prepared by 5'RACE using constant-segment primers, with sample barcodes and unique molecular identifiers added. RNA was extracted from every sample with Trizol reagent. Libraries were amplified in two PCR steps, with a second sample barcode and Illumina TruSeq adapters added in the second step. The libraries were sequenced on an Illumina NovaSeq using 2 x 150 bp paired-end reads. In the original analysis: Demultiplexing of reads and collapsing into UMI-guided consensus sequences were performed with migec v1.2.7. Using mixcr v2.1.11, UMI consensuses were aligned to TRA and TRB V and J templates and then assembled into clonotypes. A clonotype was counted as expanded or contracted only if both edgeR and NoisET called the change significant, with noise models trained on biological replicates. For edgeR calls, a false discovery rate-adjusted p below 0.01 and a log2 fold-change threshold of 1 were applied. As an exploratory analysis of dynamics, max-normalized trajectories of the 1000 most abundant clonotypes were examined by PCA with hierarchical clustering. Each responding clone was given a CD4 or CD8 phenotype based on the CD4+ and CD8+ repertoires, which had been sequenced separately. Using fastp at Q25 and MiXCR, TCRdb reprocessed the public reads and kept productive beta chains. Identical CDR3 proteins give one entry, which carries the most common genes and DNA. V and J calls and clone size were set by TCRdb, not the authors. Across this sample there are around 400,000 distinct CDR3 sequences, with 20% to 25% seen only once. Of the sample, about 10% is held by the ten largest clones.

PBMCs were isolated by Ficoll-Paque density gradient centrifugation. On this clonotype itself: It has no known antigen specificity. It has no much larger one-base neighbor in the sample; base qualities were not kept.

Study-wide conclusions, independent of this receptor: SARS-CoV-2 specificity was not confirmed for the second-wave clones peaking on day 37. The study included only two mild cases, and larger cohorts that include severe cases with pre-infection samples were judged to be necessary. Balanced CD4/CD8 phenotypes were observed for clones contracting from day 15 to 85, whereas a bias towards CD4+ was observed for a second wave of clones expanding from day 15 to 37. Some responding clones were found in pre-infection memory, which suggests that pre-existing cross-reactive memory T cells took part in the SARS-CoV-2 response. Contracting CD4+ clones were found mainly in CM and EM memory subsets, while CD8+ clones were enriched in EMRA.

The CDR1 and CDR2 encoded by the germline V gene are LGHNA and YNFKEQ. CDR3 length: 15 amino acids, cysteine to phenylalanine. Only CDR3 DNA remains: 45 bases, in frame from the first base. V was cut back by 0 bases and J by 8 bases, leaving a gap of 13 bases between them. Sequenced material: PBMCs or a T cell subset sorted from them (not recorded which). The TCR comes from an adult woman who had mild COVID-19 (a few samples of this study predate the infection). The sample titles of this study are shuffled in the database, so cell type and time point are left out; the donor was told from shared clones. Here the chain combines TRBV4-2 and TRBJ2-2, with no confident D gene call. In nucleotide form, the sequence is TGTGCCAGCAGCCAAGATAGGGCTGGCATAGGGGAGCTGTTTTTT. This encodes CASSQDRAGIGELFF.